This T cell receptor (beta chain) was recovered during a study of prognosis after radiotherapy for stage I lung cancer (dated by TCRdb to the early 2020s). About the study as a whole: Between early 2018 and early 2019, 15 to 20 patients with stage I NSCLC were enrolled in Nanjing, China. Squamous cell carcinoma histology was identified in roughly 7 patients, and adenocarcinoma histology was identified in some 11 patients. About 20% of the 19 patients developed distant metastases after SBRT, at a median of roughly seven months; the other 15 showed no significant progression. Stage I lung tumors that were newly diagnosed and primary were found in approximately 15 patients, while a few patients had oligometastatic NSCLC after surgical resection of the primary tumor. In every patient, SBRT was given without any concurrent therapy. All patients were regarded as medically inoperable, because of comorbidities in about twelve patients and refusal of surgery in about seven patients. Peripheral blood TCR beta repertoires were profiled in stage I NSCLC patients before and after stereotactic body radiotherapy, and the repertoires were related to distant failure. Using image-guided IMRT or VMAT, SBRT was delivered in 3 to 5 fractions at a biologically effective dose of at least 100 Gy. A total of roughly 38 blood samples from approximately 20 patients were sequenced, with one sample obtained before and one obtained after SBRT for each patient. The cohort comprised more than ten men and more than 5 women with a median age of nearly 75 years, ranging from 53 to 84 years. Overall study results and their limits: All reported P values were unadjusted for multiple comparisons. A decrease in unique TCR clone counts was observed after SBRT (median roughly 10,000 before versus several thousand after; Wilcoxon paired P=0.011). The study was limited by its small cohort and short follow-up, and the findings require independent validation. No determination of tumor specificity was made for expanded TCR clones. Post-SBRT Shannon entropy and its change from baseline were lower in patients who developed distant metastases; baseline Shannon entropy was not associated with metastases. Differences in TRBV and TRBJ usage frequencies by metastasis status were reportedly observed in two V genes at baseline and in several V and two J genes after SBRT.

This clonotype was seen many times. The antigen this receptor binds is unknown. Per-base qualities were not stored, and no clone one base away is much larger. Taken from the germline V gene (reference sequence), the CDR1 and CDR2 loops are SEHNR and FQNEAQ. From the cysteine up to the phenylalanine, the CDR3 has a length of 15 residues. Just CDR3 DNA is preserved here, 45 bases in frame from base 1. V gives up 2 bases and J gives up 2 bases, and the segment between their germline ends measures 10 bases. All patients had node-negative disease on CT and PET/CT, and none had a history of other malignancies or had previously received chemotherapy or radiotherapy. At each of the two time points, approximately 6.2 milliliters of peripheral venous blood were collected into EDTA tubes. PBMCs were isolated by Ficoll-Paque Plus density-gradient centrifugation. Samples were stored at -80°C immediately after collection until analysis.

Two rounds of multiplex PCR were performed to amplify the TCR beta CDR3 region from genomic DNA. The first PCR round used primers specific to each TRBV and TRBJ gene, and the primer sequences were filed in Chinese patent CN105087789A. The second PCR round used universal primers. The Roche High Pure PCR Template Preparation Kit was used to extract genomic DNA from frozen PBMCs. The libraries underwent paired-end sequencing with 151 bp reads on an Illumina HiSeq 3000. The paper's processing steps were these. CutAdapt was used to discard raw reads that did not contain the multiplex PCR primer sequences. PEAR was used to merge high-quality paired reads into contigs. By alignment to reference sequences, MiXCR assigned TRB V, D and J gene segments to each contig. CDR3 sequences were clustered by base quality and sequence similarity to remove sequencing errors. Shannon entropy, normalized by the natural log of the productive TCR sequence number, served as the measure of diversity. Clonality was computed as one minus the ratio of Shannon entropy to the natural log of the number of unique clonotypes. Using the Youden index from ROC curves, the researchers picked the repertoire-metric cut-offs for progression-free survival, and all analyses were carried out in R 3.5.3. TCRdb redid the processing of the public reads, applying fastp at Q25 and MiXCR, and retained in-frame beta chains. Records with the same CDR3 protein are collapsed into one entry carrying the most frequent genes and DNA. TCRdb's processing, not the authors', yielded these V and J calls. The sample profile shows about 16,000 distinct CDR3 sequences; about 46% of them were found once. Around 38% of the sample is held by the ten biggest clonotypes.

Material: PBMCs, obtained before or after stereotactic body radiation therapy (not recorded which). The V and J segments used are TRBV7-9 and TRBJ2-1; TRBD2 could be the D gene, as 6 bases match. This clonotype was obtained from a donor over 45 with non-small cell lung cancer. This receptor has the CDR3 CASSLIGGPYNEQFF. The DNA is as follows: TGTGCCAGCAGCTTAATCGGGGGACCCTACAATGAGCAGTTCTTC.